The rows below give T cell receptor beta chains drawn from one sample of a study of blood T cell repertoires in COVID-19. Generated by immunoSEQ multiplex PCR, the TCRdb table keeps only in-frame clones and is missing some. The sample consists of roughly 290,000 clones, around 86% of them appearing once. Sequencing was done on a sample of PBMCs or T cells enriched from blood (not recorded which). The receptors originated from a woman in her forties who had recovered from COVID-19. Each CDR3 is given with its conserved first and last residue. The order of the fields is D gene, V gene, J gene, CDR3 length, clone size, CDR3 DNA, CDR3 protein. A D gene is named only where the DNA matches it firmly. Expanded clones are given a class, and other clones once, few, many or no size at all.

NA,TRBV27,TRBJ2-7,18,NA,TGTGCCAGCAGTTCCCCCTTGAAGAGTCGATTACCTTCCTACGAGCAGTACTTC,CASSSPLKSRLPSYEQYF
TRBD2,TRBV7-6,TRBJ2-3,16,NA,TGTGCCAGCAGCTCATTTGCTAGCGGGATAGGAGATACGCAGTATTTT,CASSSFASGIGDTQYF
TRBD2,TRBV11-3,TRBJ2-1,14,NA,TGTGCCAGCAGCCCGGGCGGGGGGGCCCATGAGCAGTTCTTC,CASSPGGGAHEQFF
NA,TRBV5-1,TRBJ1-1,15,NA,TGCGCCAGCAGCTCAGTTACAGGTGGTGACACTGAAGCTTTCTTT,CASSSVTGGDTEAFF
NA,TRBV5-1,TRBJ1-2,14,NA,TGCGCCAGCAGCTTGGGGACAGATAACTATGGCTACACCTTC,CASSLGTDNYGYTF
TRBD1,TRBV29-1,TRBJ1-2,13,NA,TGCAGCGTTAAGACAGGGATGGGGGATGGCTACACCTTC,CSVKTGMGDGYTF
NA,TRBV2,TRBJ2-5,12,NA,TGTGCCAGCAGTGTACAGCAAGAGACCCAGTACTTC,CASSVQQETQYF
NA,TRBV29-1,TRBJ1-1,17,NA,TGCAGCGTGGACGGACAGAGACAGGCCACTTTGAACACTGAAGCTTTCTTT,CSVDGQRQATLNTEAFF
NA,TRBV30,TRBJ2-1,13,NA,TGTGCCTGGAGTGGACTAGTGGGCAATGAGCAGTTCTTC,CAWSGLVGNEQFF
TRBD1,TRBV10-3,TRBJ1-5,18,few,TGTGCCATCAGTGAGTATGGGGGAAACAGGGGGCACGATCAGCCCCAGCATTTT,CAISEYGGNRGHDQPQHF
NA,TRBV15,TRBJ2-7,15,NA,TGTGCCACCAGCAGAGATTTGTCACTATCCTACGAGCAGTACTTC,CATSRDLSLSYEQYF
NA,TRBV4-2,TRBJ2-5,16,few,TGTGCCAGCAGCCAAGAAATACGGACTGTTCAAGAGACCCAGTACTTC,CASSQEIRTVQETQYF
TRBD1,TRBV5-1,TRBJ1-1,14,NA,TGCGCCAGCAGCTCCCAGGGACAGGGTAGTGAAGCTTTCTTT,CASSSQGQGSEAFF
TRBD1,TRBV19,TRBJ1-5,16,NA,TGTGCCAGTAGTATGATACAGGGGGTATTGATTCAGCCCCAGCATTTT,CASSMIQGVLIQPQHF
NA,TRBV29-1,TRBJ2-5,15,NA,TGCAGCGTTGAAGATTGGCGGACAGATCAAGAGACCCAGTACTTC,CSVEDWRTDQETQYF
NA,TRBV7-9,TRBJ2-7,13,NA,TGTGCCAGCAGCCCCGGGGGCTCCTACGAGCAGTACTTC,CASSPGGSYEQYF
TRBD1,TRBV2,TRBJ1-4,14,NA,TGTGCCACCAAAGGGGGACAGGGGCGTGAAAAACTGTTTTTT,CATKGGQGREKLFF
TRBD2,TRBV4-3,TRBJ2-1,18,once,TGCGCCAGCAGCCCGGGACTAGCGGGAGGGATCACCTACAATGAGCAGTTCTTC,CASSPGLAGGITYNEQFF
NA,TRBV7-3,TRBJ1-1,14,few,TGTGCCAGCAGCCTTGGACTGATGAACACTGAAGCTTTCTTT,CASSLGLMNTEAFF
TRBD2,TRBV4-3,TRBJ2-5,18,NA,TGCGCCAGCAGCCGGAAGGTGGGGACTAGCGGGAGGGGAGAGACCCAGTACTTC,CASSRKVGTSGRGETQYF
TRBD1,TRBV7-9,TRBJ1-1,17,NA,TGTGCCAGCAGCTTATGGCGTCCAGGGGGCATGTTCACTGAAGCTTTCTTT,CASSLWRPGGMFTEAFF
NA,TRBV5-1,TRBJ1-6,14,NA,TGCGCCAGCAGCCAGGGCCGAAATAATTCACCCCTCCACTTT,CASSQGRNNSPLHF